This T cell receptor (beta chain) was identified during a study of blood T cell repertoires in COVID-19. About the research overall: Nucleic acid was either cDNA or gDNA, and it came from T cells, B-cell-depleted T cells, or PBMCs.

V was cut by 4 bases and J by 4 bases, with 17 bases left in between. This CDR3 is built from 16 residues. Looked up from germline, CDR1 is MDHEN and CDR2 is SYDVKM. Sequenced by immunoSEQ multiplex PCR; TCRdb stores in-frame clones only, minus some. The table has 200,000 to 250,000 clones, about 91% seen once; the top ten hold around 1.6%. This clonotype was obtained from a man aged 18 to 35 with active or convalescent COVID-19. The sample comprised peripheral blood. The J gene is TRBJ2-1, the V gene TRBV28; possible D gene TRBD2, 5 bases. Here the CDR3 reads CASSSGRGRGYNEQFF. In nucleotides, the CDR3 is TGTGCCAGCAGTTCCGGCCGAGGGAGAGGGTACAATGAGCAGTTCTTC.